The 5 T cell receptor beta chains listed next were all sequenced from one sample in a study of cytomegalovirus exposure and HLA in healthy donors. Primers included in the PCR were 60 Vbeta and 13 Jbeta primers. Repertoires were generated with immunoSEQ multiplex PCR, while TCRdb's copy carries only in-frame clones and drops some. The profile covers fewer than 250,000 clones, with approximately 68% appearing a single time and 1.8% taken by the ten largest. Sequenced: PBMCs. All receptors come from a woman aged 25 to 45 in good health and CMV-seronegative.

The chain links TRBV6-1 to TRBJ2-7, with 8 nucleotides matching TRBD1. With 1 base clipped from V and 4 bases from J, the junction kept 9 bases outside the gene matches. Germline V gene sequence: CDR1 MNHNS, CDR2 SASEGT. There are 16 residues in the CDR3. This CDR3 reads CASSEETGDVEYEQYF. CDR3 sequence (DNA): TGTGCCAGCAGTGAAGAGACAGGGGACGTGGAGTACGAGCAGTACTTC.

About this clone: At one end, the junction sequence differs from germline, possibly due to a read error. The genes are TRBV7-9 and TRBJ2-7; 7 bases match TRBD2. The CDR3 loop spans 16 amino acids. Looked up from germline, CDR1 is SEHNR and CDR2 is FQNEAQ (reference sequence). In DNA form, the CDR3 reads TGTTCCAGCAGCCCCCAACTTGGGGGAGGGATATGGGAGCAGTACTTC. Protein: CSSSPQLGGGIWEQYF.

The chain combines TRBV7-9 with TRBJ2-2, with 9 bases fitting TRBD2. V lost 3 bases, J lost 6 bases, and 5 bases stayed unmatched. This CDR3 is 15 amino acids long. Germline-derived CDR1 and CDR2 are SEHNR and FQNEAQ (reference sequence). The DNA of the CDR3 is TGTGCCAGCAGCTTTAAGGCGGGAGGGGCCGGGGAGCTGTTTTTT. Translation gives CASSFKAGGAGELFF.

The chain joins TRBV19 to TRBJ2-1; weak D call: TRBD1 (6 bases). The V and J ends lost 5 bases and 5 bases respectively, with 22 bases between them. CDR1 and CDR2 from the germline V gene are LNHDA and SQIVND (reference sequence). CDR3 size: 17 residues. The CDR3 sequence is CASSYPQQGGAHNEQFF. CDR3 in DNA: TGTGCCAGTAGTTACCCCCAACAGGGTGGGGCTCACAATGAGCAGTTCTTC.

The chain joins TRBV10-1 to TRBJ2-3; 10 bases line up with TRBD1. V lost 4 bases, J lost 2 bases, and 3 bases stayed unmatched. Germline CDR1 reads WNHNN; CDR2 reads SYGVQD (reference sequence). The CDR3 sequence is 15 residues long. CDR3 in amino acids: CASSVGTGDTDTQYF. The CDR3 DNA sequence: TGCGCCAGCAGTGTCGGGACAGGGGACACAGATACGCAGTATTTT.